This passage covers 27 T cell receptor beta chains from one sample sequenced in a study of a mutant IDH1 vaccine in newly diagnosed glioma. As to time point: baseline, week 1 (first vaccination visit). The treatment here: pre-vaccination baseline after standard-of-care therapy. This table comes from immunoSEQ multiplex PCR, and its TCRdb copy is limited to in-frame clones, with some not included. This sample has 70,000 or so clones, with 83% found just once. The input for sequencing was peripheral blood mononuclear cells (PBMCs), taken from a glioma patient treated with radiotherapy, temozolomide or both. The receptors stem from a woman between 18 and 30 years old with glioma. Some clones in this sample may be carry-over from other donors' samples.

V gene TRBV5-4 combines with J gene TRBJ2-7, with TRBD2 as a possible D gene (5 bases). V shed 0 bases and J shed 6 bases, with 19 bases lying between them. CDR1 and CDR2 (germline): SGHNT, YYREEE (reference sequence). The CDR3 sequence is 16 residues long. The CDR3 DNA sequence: TGTGCCAGCAGCTTGGGTTTCGTCGGGGAGAAAAGCGAGCAGTACTTC. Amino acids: CASSLGFVGEKSEQYF.

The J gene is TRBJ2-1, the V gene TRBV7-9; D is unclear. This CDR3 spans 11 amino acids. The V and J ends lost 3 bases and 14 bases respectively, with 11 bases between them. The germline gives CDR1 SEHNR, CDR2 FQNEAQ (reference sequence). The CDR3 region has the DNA TGTGCCAGCAGCTTTGGGCCCGTGGAGTTCTTC. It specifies CASSFGPVEFF.

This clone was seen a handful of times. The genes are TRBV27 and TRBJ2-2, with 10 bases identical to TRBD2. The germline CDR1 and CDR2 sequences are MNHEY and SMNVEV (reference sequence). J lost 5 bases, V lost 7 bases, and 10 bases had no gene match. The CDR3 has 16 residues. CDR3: CASKLAGVSGTGELFF. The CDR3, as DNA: TGTGCCAGCAAGCTAGCGGGGGTCTCGGGGACCGGGGAGCTGTTTTTT.

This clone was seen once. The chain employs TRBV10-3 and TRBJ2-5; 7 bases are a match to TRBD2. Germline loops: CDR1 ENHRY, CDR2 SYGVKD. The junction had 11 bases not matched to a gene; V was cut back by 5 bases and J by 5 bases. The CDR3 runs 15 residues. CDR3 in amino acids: CAISSPTRREETQYF. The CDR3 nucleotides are TGTGCCATCAGTAGCCCCACCCGGCGGGAGGAGACCCAGTACTTC.

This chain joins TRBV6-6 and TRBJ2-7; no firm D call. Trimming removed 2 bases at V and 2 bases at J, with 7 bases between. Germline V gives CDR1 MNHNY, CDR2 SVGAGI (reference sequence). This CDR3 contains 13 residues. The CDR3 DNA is TGTGCCAGCAGTTACCCGGATACCTACGAGCAGTACTTC. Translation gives CASSYPDTYEQYF.

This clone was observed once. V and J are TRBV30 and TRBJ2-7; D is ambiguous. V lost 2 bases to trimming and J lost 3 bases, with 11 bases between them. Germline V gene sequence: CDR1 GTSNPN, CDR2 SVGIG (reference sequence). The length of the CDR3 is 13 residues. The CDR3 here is CAWSLAEVYEQYF. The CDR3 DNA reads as TGTGCCTGGAGTTTGGCGGAAGTCTACGAGCAGTACTTC. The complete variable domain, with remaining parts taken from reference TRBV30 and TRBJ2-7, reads SQTIHQWPATLVQPVGSPLSLECTVEGTSNPNLYWYRQAAGRGLQLLFYSVGIGQISSEVPQNLSASRPQDRQFILSSKKLLLSDSGFYLCAWSLAEVYEQYFGPGTRLTVT.

This CDR3 reads CASSVQPYWDTEAFF. DNA of the CDR3: TGTGCCAGCAGCGTACAACCCTATTGGGACACTGAAGCTTTCTTT. The rearrangement uses TRBV9 and TRBJ1-1; no definite D call. The CDR3 spans 15 residues. The germline V gene has CDR1 SGDLS and CDR2 YYNGEE. The V end lost 1 base, the J end lost 3 bases, and 13 bases lay between the germline ends. The full variable domain, rest sourced from reference TRBV9 and TRBJ1-1, is DSGVTQTPKHLITATGQRVTLRCSPRSGDLSVYWYQQSLDQGLQFLIQYYNGEERAKGNILERFSAQQFPDLHSELNLSSLELGDSALYFCASSVQPYWDTEAFFGQGTRLTVV.

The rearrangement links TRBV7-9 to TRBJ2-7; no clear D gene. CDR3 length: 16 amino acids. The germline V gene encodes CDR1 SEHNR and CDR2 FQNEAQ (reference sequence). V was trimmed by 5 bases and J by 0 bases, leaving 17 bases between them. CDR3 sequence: CASSPEQRWVSYEQYF. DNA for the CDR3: TGTGCCAGCAGCCCCGAACAGAGGTGGGTCTCCTACGAGCAGTACTTC.

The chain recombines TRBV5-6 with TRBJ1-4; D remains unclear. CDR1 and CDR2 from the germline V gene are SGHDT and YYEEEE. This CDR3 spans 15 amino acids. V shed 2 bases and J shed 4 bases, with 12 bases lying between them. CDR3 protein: CASSFGQEINEKLFF. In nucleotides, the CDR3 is TGTGCCAGCAGCTTTGGGCAGGAAATTAATGAAAAACTGTTTTTT.

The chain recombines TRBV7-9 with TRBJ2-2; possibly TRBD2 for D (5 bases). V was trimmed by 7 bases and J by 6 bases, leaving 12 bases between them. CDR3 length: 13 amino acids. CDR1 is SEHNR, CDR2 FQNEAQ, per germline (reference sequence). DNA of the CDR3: TGTGCCAGCAAGACTATTATCGCCGGGGAGCTGTTTTTT. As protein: CASKTIIAGELFF.

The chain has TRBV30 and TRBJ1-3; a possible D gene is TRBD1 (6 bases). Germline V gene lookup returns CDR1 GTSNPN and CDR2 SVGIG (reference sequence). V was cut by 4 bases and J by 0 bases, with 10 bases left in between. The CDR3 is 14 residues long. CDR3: CAWKGRGSGNTIYF. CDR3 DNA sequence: TGTGCCTGGAAGGGCAGGGGCTCTGGAAACACCATATATTTT.

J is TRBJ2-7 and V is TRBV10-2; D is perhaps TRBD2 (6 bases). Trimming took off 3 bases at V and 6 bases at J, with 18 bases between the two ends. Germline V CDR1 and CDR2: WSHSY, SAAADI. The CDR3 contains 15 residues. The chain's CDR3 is CASSDRGGKGVEQYF. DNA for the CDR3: TGCGCCAGCAGTGATCGGGGCGGGAAGGGTGTCGAGCAGTACTTC.

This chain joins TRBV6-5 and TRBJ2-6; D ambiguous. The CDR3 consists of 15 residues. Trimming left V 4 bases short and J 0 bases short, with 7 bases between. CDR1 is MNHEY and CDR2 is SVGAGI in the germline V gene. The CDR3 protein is CASSSKSSGANVLTF. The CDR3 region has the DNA TGTGCCAGCAGTTCCAAAAGCTCTGGGGCCAACGTCCTGACTTTC.

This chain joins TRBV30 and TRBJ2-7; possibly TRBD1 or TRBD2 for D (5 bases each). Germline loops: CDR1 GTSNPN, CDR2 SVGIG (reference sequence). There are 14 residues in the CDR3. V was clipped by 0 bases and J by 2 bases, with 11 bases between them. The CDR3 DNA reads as TGTGCCTGGAGTGTACGGGGCAGCGCCTACGAGCAGTACTTC. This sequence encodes CAWSVRGSAYEQYF.

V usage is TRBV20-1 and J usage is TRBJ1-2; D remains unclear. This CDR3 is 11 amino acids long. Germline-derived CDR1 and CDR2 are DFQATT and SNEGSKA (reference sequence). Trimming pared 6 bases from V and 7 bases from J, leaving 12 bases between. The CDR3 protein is CSAMGWAGYTF. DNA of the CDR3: TGCAGTGCCATGGGCTGGGCTGGCTACACCTTC.

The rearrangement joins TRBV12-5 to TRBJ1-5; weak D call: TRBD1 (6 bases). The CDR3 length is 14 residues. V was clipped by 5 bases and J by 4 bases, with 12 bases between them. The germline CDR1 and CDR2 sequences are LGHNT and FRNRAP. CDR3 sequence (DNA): TGTGCTAGTGGTCCCCGGGGGCCTAATCAGCCCCAGCATTTT. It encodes CASGPRGPNQPQHF.

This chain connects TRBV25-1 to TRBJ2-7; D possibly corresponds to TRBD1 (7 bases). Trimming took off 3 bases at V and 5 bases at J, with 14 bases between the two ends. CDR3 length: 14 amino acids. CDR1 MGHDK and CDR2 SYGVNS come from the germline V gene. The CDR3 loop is CASSEQGGSNEQYF. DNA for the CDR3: TGTGCCAGCAGTGAGCAGGGGGGTTCCAACGAGCAGTACTTC.

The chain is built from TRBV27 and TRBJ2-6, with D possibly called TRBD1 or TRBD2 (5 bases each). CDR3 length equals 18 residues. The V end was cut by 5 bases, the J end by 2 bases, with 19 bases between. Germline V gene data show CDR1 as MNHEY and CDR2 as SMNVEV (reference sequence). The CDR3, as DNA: TGTGCCAGCAGTCCCAGGGAGAGGGGTCGTACTGGGGCCAACGTCCTGACTTTC. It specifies CASSPRERGRTGANVLTF.

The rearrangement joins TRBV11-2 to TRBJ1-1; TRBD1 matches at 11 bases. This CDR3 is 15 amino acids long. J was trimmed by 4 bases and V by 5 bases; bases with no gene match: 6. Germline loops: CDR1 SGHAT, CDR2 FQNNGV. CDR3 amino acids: CASSLIGTGGTEAFF. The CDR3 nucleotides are TGTGCCAGCAGCCTGATCGGGACAGGGGGCACTGAAGCTTTCTTT.

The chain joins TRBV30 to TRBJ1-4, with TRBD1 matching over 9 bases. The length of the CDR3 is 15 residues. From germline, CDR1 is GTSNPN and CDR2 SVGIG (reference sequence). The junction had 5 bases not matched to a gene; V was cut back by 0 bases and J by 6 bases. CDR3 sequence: CAWSVQGAMDEKLFF. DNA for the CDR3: TGTGCCTGGAGTGTACAGGGGGCGATGGATGAAAAACTGTTTTTT.

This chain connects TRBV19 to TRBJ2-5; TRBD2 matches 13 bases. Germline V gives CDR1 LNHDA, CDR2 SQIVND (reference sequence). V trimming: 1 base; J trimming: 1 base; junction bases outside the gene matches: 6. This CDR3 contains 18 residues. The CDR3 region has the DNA TGTGCCAGTAGTATAGTCTCCGGACTAGCGGGGGCCCAAGAGACCCAGTACTTC. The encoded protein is CASSIVSGLAGAQETQYF. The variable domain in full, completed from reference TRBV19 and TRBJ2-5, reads DGGITQSPKYLFRKEGQNVTLSCEQNLNHDAMYWYRQDPGQGLRLIYYSQIVNDFQKGDIAEGYSVSREKKESFPLTVTSAQKNPTAFYLCASSIVSGLAGAQETQYFGPGTRLLVL.

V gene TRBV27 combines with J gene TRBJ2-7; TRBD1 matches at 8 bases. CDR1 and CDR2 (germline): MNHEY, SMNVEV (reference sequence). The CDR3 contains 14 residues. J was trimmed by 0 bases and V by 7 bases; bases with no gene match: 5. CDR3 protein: CASKVQGGSYEQYF. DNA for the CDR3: TGTGCCAGCAAAGTACAGGGGGGCTCCTACGAGCAGTACTTC.

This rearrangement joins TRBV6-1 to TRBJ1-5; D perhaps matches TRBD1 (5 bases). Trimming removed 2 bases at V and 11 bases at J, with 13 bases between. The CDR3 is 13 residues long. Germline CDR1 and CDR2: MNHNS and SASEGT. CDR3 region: CASSETRLGAQHF. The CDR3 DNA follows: TGTGCCAGCAGTGAAACAAGGCTAGGGGCCCAGCATTTT.

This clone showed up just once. The CDR3 is CASSLGGLIGGQYF. CDR3 coding DNA: TGTGCCAGCAGCTTGGGGGGCCTAATCGGGGGGCAGTACTTC. This chain connects TRBV5-4 to TRBJ2-7; D perhaps matches TRBD2 (6 bases). The germline V gene encodes CDR1 SGHNT and CDR2 YYREEE (reference sequence). This CDR3 comprises 14 residues. The V end lost 0 bases, the J end lost 9 bases, and 16 bases lay between the germline ends.

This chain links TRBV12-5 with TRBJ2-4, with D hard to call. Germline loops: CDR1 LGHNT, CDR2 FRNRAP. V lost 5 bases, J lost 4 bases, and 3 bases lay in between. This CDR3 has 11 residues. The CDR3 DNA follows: TGTGCTAGTGGTCCGAAAAACATTCAGTACTTC. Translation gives CASGPKNIQYF. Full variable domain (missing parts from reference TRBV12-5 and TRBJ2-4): DARVTQTPRHKVTEMGQEVTMRCQPILGHNTVFWYRQTMMQGLELLAYFRNRAPLDDSGMPKDRFSAEMPDATLATLKIQPSEPRDSAVYFCASGPKNIQYFGAGTRLSVL.

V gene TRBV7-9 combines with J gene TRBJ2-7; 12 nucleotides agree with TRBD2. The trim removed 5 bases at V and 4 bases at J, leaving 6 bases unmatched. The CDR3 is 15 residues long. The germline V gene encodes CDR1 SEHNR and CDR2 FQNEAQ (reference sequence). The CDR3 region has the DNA TGTGCCAGCAGCCCCCGTGGGACTAGCGGGTACGAGCAGTACTTC. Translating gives CASSPRGTSGYEQYF.

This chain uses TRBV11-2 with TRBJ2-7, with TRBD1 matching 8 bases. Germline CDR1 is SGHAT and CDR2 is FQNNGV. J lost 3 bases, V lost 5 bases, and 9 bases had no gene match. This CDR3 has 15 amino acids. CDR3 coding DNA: TGTGCCAGCAGCCCCTGGGACAGGAAAGTCTACGAGCAGTACTTC. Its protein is CASSPWDRKVYEQYF.